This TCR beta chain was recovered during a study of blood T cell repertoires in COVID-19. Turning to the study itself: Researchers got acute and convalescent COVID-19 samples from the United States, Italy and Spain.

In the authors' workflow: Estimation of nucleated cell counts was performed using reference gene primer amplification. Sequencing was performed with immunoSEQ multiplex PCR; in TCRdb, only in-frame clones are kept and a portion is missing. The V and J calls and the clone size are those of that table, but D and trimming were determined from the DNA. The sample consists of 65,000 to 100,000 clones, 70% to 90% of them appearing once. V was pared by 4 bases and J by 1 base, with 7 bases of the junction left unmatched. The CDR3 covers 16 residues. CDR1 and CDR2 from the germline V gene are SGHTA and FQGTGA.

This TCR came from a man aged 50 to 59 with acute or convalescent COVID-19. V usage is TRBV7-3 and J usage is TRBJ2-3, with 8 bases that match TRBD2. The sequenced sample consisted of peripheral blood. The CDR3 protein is CASSSLAGGGTDTQYF. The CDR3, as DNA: TGTGCCAGCAGCTCTCTAGCGGGCGGGGGCACAGATACGCAGTATTTT.